This TCR beta chain was identified in a study of identical twins. Points from the study as a whole: Out-of-frame beta sequences exhibited a weaker degree of excess twin sharing. Zero-insertion analyses could be partly confounded by invariant MAIT and iNKT cells.

Looked up from germline, CDR1 is SGHTA and CDR2 is FQGTGA. The CDR3 is made up of 15 amino acids. With 1 base clipped from V and 6 bases from J, the junction kept 4 bases outside the gene matches. Through template switching, a universal primer site was introduced, and the cDNA contained unique molecular identifiers. MiXCR was run by TCRdb on the 5' RACE reads, yielding one entry per CDR3 protein. This table has 700,000 or so distinct CDR3 sequences, over 8.5% appearing once. This clonotype has more than one count but fewer than ten. What it binds is not known. This sample was shared with a second study, whose subject was yellow fever vaccine responses in identical twins.

The chain is built from TRBV7-3 and TRBJ2-1; 9 nucleotides agree with TRBD2. The sequence was obtained from a woman between 18 and 29 years old in good health. The sequencing sample was made of PBMCs. The chain's CDR3 is CASSLMAGGANEQFF. DNA for the CDR3: TGTGCCAGCAGCTTAATGGCGGGGGGGGCCAATGAGCAGTTCTTC.